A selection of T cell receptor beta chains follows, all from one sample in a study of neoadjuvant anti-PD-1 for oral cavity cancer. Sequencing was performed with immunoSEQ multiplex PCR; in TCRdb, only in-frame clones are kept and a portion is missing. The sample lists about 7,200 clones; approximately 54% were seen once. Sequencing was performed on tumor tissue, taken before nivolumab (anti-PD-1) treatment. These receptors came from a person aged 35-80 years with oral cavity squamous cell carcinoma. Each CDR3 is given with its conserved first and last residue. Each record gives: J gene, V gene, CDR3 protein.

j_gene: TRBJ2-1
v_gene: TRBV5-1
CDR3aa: CASSLAVRDRGDEQFF

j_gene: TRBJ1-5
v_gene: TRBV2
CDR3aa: CASRWGQDSNQPQHF

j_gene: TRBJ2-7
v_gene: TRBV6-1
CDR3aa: CASSEVSLGSYEQYF

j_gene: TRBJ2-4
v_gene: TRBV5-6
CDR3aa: CASSFGTTKNIQYF

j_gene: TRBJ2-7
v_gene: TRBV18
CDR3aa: CASSPGTLYEQYF

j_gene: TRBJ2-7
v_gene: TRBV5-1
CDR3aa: CASSAEPGPYYEQYF

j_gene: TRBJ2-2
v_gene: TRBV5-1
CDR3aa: CASSLAPQGSNTGELFF

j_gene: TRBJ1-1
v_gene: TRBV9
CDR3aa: CASSVGTGGLNTEAFF

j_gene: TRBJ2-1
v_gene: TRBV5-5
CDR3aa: CASSFALTIRGNEQFF

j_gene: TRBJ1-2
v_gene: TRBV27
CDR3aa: CASSFSHRGYGYTF

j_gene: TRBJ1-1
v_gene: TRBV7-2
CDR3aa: CASSQILPNTEAFF

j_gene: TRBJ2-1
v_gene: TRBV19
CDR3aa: CASSIAGRVPNAEQFF

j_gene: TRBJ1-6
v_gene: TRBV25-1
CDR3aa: CASSDRFPYHHSPLHF

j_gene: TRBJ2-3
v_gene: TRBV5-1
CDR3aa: CASSLGLAGSTDTQYF

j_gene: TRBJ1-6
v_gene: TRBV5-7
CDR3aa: CASRLTPRGYRSPLHF

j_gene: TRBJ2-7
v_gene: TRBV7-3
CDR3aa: CASSSGQREQYF

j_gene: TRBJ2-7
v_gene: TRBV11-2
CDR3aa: CASSLEAPYEQYF

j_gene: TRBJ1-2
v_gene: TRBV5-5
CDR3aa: CASSLAVSGQGSYGYTF

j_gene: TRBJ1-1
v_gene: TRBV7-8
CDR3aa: CASSLGDRDEAFF

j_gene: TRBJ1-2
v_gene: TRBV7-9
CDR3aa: CASSLGLGAGEVRYGYTF

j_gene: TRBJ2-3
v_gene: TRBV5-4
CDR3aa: CASSFAGAGDTQYF

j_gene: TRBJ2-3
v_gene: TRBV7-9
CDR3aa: CASSLDRATQYF

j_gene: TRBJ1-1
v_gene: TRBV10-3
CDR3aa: CAISGRTGALLEAFF

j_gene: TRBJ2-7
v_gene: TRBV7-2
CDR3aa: CASSPGDAFYEQYF

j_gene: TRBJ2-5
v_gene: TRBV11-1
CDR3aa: CASSLDQNSGRAETQYF

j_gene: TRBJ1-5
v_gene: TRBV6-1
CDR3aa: CASSEDSPYSNQPQHF

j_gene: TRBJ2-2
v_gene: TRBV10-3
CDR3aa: CAISEPGRGGTGELFF

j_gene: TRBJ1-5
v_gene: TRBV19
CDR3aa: CASSSPDRGLNQPQHF

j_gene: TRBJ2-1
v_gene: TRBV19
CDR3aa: CASSYRGGEQFF

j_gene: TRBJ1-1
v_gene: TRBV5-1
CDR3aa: CASSPQDREKAFF

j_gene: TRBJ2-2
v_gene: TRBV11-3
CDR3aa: CASSHSGGAPGELFF

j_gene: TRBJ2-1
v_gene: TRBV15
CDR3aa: CATSRDGGSPYNEQFF

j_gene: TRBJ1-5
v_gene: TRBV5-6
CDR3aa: CASSLGQPNQPQHF

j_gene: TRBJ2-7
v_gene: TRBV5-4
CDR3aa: CASSKGGTSGNYEQYF

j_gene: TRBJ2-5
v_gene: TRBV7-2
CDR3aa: CASSLGVPETQYF

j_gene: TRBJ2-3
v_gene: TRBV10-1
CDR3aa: CASSQGDLLGQGRDTQYF

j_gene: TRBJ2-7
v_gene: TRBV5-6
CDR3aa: CASSPKYRAVGTYEQYF

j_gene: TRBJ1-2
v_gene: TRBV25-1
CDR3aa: CASSRTVNYGYTF

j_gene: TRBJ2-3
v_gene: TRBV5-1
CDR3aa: CASSFWYGGRADTQYF

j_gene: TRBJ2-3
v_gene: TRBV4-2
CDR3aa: CASRGTKGTDTQYF

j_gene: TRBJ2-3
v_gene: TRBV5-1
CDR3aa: CASSLAGGLDTQYF

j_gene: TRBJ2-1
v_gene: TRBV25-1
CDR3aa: CASSPIGTFYEQFF

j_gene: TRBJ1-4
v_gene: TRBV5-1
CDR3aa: CASSREVRNEKLFF

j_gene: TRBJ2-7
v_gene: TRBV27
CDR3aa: CASRRDRGKSPEQYF

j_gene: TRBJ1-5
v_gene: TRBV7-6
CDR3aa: CASSLGTGDQPQHF

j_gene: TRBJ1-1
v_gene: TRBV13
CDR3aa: CASSAFVGGTGNTEAFF

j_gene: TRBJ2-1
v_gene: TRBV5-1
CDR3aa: CASSLDAGAYNEQFF

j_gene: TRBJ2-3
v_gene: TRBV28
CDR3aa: CASSLILDTQYF

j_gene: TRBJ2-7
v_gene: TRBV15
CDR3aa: CATSRDLTGGYEQYF

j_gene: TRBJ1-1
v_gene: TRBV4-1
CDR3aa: CASSHGGSDTEAFF

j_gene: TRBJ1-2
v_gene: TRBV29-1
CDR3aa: CSVEGGRGPNGYTF

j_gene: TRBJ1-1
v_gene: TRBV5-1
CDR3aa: CASSLDGRGNTEAFF

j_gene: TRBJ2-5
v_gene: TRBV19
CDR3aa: CASSLQGNRETQYF

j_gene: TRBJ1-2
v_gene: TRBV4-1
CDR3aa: CASSQEGRTGQNYGYTF